The rows below give T cell receptor beta chains drawn from one sample of a study of glioma-infiltrating T cells. One entry per CDR3 protein, called by TCRdb with MiXCR from the multiplex PCR reads. The sample contains about 93,000 distinct CDR3 sequences, approximately 42% of which appear only once. Sequencing input: glioma tissue, nonneoplastic brain tissue, or PBMCs (not recorded which). The receptors derive from a human donor with low-grade glioma or glioblastoma, undergoing nonglioma brain surgery, or in good health (not recorded which). Each CDR3 is given with its conserved first and last residue. The order of the fields is D gene, V gene, J gene, clone size, CDR3 DNA, CDR3 protein. A D gene is named only where the DNA matches it firmly. Only some rows state a clone size, as once, few, many or a class for expanded clones.

NA	TRBV3-1	TRBJ2-6	NA	TGTGCCAGCAGCCAAGGGGTGACAAGGATTCAATCTGGGGCCAACGTCCTGACTTTC	CASSQGVTRIQSGANVLTF
NA	TRBV20-1	TRBJ1-1	NA	TGCAGTGCTAGCAACCCATTGGCCAACACTGAAGCTTTCTTT	CSASNPLANTEAFF
TRBD1	TRBV5-6	TRBJ2-5	NA	TGTGCCAGCAGCGCTACAGGGGTTACCCAAGAGACCCAGTACTTC	CASSATGVTQETQYF
TRBD2	TRBV3-1	TRBJ2-3	once	TGTGCCAGCAGCCAAGTTCCAACTAGCGGGAGGCCTACCACAGATACGCAGTATTTT	CASSQVPTSGRPTTDTQYF
TRBD1	TRBV12-3/TRBV12-4	TRBJ1-2	many	TGTGCCAGCAGTAGACGTGAAGGACAGGGCTATGGCTACACCTTC	CASSRREGQGYGYTF
TRBD1	TRBV6-1	TRBJ2-7	NA	TGTGCCAGCAGTCCCGGGGGACAGGGGGTCCACGAGCAGTACTTC	CASSPGGQGVHEQYF
TRBD1	TRBV19	TRBJ1-1	many	TGTGCCAGTAGTACCTCAGGACAGGGGAACACTGAAGCTTTCTTT	CASSTSGQGNTEAFF
NA	TRBV12-3/TRBV12-4	TRBJ2-7	many	TGTGCCAGCAGTACCTACATACAGAGCTACGAGCAGTACTTC	CASSTYIQSYEQYF
NA	TRBV6-6	TRBJ2-1	NA	NA	CATWDSALYLCASSQEGGYNEQFF
TRBD2	TRBV6-1	TRBJ2-3	many	TGTGCCAGCAGCTCTAGCGGGAGCCCAGATACGCAGTATTTT	CASSSSGSPDTQYF
TRBD2	TRBV20-1	TRBJ2-7	many	TGCAGTGCTAGAGATCCGTCGGGAGGGCCCGGCGAGCAGTACTTC	CSARDPSGGPGEQYF
NA	TRBV5-6	TRBJ2-1	many	TGTGCCAGCAGCTTTAGGGGGCGGGGGAGCTACAATGAGCAGTTCTTC	CASSFRGRGSYNEQFF
NA	TRBV10-3	TRBJ2-7	NA	TGTGCCGTCAGTGCGGAGAACGGACCCTACGAGAAGTACTTC	CAVSAENGPYEKYF
NA	TRBV20-1	TRBJ2-5	once	TGCAATGCTAGACCGATAGAGACCCAGTACTTC	CNARPIETQYF
NA	TRBV10-3	TRBJ1-1	many	TGTGCCATCAGGACTGTACAGAACACTGAAGCTTTCTTT	CAIRTVQNTEAFF
TRBD2	TRBV19	TRBJ2-3	many	TGTGCCAGTAGTATACGATCAGGGCTAGCGGAAAGCACAGATACGCAGTATTTT	CASSIRSGLAESTDTQYF
NA	TRBV10-3	TRBJ2-5	NA	TGTGCCATCAGTGTAGGGGGAGGGCCTCGAGAGACCCAGCACTTC	CAISVGGGPRETQHF
TRBD1	TRBV18	TRBJ2-7	many	TGTGCCAGCTCACGACAGGGCGACACCTACGAGCAGTACTTC	CASSRQGDTYEQYF
NA	TRBV3-1	TRBJ2-1	many	TGTGCCAGCAGCCAAGATGCACTACAATACAATGAGCAGTTCTTC	CASSQDALQYNEQFF
TRBD1	TRBV20-1	TRBJ1-2	many	TGCAGTGCTCGAGGACAGGCAGTTAACTATGGCTACACCTTC	CSARGQAVNYGYTF
NA	TRBV5-1	TRBJ1-1	many	TGCGCCAGCAGCTTGAGAGGGGGGAACACTGAAGCTCTCTTT	CASSLRGGNTEALF
NA	TRBV27	TRBJ2-5	many	TGTGCCAGCAGTTTCCAACACGGGGCCGGGGAGACCCAGTACTTC	CASSFQHGAGETQYF
TRBD2	TRBV20-1	TRBJ2-3	many	TGCAGTGCTAGAGATCCCGCCACTAGCGTTAGCACAGATACGCAGTATTTT	CSARDPATSVSTDTQYF
TRBD2	TRBV10-2	TRBJ2-5	NA	TGCGCCAGCAGCCCAGCGGGAGTGTTTGAGACCCAGTACTTC	CASSPAGVFETQYF
NA	TRBV20-1	TRBJ2-1	NA	TGCAGTGCGGCCAGGAGGACACCCTCCTACGAGCAGTTCTTC	CSAARRTPSYEQFF
NA	TRBV20-1	TRBJ2-4	many	TGCAGTGCTAGGATGGTGGGAAACATTCAGTACTTC	CSARMVGNIQYF
NA	TRBV6-2/TRBV6-3	TRBJ2-7	many	TGTGCCAGCAGTTATGACGGGCTTATATCCTCCTACGAGCAGTACTTC	CASSYDGLISSYEQYF
TRBD2	TRBV20-1	TRBJ2-3	many	TGCAGTGCTAGCCTCCTACTACTAGCGGTTGGCACAGATACGCAGTATTTT	CSASLLLLAVGTDTQYF
NA	TRBV19	TRBJ2-2	many	TGTGCCAGTAGGATACCCGCCACCGGGGAGCTGTTTTTT	CASRIPATGELFF
TRBD1	TRBV4-1	TRBJ2-3	NA	TGCGCCAGCAGCCAAGAGGACAGGGGGGGCACAGATACGCAGTATTTT	CASSQEDRGGTDTQYF
NA	TRBV3-2	TRBJ1-3	many	TGTGCCAGCAGCGAGACAGGGAATTTTAGAAACACCATATATTTT	CASSETGNFRNTIYF
TRBD1	TRBV7-9	TRBJ2-1	many	TGTGCCAGCACAGGACAGGGCTACAATGAGCAGTTCTTC	CASTGQGYNEQFF
TRBD1	TRBV5-4	TRBJ1-6	many	TGTGCCAGCAGTCCACAGGGGCAAAATTCACCCCTCCACTTT	CASSPQGQNSPLHF
NA	TRBV7-9	TRBJ2-1	many	TGTGCCAGCAGCTTAGGCGGGAACAACAATGAGCAGTTCTTC	CASSLGGNNNEQFF
NA	TRBV3-1	TRBJ2-3	NA	TGTGCCAGCAGCCAAGCTCCTCTCGATGGAACAGACACGCAGTATTTT	CASSQAPLDGTDTQYF
TRBD2	TRBV20-1	TRBJ2-1	many	TGCAGTGCACCACTAGCGGGGGGCAATGAGCAGTTCTTC	CSAPLAGGNEQFF
TRBD1	TRBV6-5	TRBJ2-1	NA	TGTGCCAGCAGTACCGGGACAGGGTCAAGTGAGCAGTTCTTC	CASSTGTGSSEQFF
NA	TRBV12-3/TRBV12-4	TRBJ2-1	many	TGTGCCAGCAGTTTTTCCCAGTTGGGAGGAATGCAGTTCTTC	CASSFSQLGGMQFF
NA	TRBV7-9	TRBJ1-1	NA	TGTGCCAGCAGCTTAGACGGGGGGGACACTGGAGCTTTCTTT	CASSLDGGDTGAFF
NA	TRBV28	TRBJ2-5	NA	TGTGCCAGCGGTACTGTACGCCTACAAGAGACACAGTACTTC	CASGTVRLQETQYF
TRBD1	TRBV28	TRBJ2-7	NA	TGTGCCAGCAGCCTTATGGACAGGGGGCGCGACGAGCAGTACTTC	CASSLMDRGRDEQYF